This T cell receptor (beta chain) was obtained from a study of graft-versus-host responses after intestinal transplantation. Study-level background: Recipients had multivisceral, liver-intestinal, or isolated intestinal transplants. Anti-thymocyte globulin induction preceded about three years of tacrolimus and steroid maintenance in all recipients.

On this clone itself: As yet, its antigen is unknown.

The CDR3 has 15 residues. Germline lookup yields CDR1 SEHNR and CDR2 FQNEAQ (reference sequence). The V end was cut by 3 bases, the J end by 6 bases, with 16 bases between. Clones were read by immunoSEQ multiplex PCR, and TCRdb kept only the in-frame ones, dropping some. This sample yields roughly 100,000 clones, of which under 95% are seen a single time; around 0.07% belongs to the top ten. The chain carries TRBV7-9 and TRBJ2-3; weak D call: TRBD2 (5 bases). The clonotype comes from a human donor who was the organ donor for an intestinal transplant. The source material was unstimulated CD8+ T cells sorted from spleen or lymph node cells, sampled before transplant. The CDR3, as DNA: TGTGCCAGCAGCTTGTGGCGGGCGGATGGGGATACGCAGTATTTT. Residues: CASSLWRADGDTQYF. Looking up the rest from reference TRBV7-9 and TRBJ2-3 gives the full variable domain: DTGVSQNPRHKITKRGQNVTFRCDPISEHNRLYWYRQTLGQGPEFLTYFQNEAQLEKSRLLSDRFSAERPKGSFSTLEIQRTEQGDSAMYLCASSLWRADGDTQYFGPGTRLTVL.